This T cell receptor beta chain was recorded in a study of cytomegalovirus exposure and HLA in healthy donors. Study-level findings and limits: A later analysis found TCR association rates differed by HLA locus, highest for DRB1 and lowest for HLA-C. Cytomegalovirus status, reportedly, was diagnosed with high specificity and sensitivity by the classifier.

Primers: 60 Vbeta forward and 13 Jbeta reverse. Generated by immunoSEQ multiplex PCR, the TCRdb table keeps only in-frame clones and is missing some. The sample gives approximately 110,000 clones, 67% of which show up once; about 8.3% is in the top ten. V was shortened by 4 bases and J by 8 bases, with 13 bases between the two germline ends. The CDR3 loop spans 13 amino acids. CDR1 and CDR2 (germline): SGHDT, YYEEEE. In regard to this clone: Antigen: not known.

The TCR sequence derives from a young man in good health and CMV-seropositive. V gene TRBV5-6 combines with J gene TRBJ2-1; tentative D call: TRBD2 (5 bases). Sequenced sample: PBMCs. CDR3 region: CASSAGVADEQFF. In DNA, the CDR3 is TGTGCCAGCAGCGCCGGGGTGGCTGATGAGCAGTTCTTC.